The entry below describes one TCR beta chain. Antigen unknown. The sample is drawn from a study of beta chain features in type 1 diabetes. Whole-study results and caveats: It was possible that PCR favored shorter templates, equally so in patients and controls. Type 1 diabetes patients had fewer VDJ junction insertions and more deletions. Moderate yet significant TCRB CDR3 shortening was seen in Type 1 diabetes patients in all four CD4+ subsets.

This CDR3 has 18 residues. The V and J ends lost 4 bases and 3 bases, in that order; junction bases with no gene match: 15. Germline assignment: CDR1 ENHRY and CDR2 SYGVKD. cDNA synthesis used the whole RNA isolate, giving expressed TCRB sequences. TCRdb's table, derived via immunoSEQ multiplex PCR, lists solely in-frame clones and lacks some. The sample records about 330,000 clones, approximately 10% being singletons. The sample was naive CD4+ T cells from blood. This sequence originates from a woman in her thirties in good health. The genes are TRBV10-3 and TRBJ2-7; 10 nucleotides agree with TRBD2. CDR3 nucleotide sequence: TGTGCCATCAGTGCTTCGTGGGAGCTAGCGGGAGTTAACTACGAGCAGTACTTC. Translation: CAISASWELAGVNYEQYF.